The 17 T cell receptor beta chains in this list originate from one sample, sequenced in a study of CD8+CD57+ T cells in acquired aplastic anemia. Patients who underwent sequencing had shown CD8+CD57+ cell expansion by flow cytometry. For CDR3 and TCR beta VDJ profiling, genomic DNA was the template used. MiXCR, applied by TCRdb to the reads, yields one record per CDR3 protein. Of 450,000 to 550,000 distinct CDR3 sequences detected, around 32% appear once; the ten largest clones hold roughly 0.89%. Sequencing was done on a sample of sorted CD4+, CD8+, or CD8+CD57+ T cells (not recorded which) from PBMCs. The receptors shown here come from a human donor with aplastic anemia.

This clonotype occurred many times. As DNA, the CDR3 is TGTGCCAGCAGTGTGTTCGGGGACTTCGACGCCCAGTTCTTC. It encodes CASSVFGDFDAQFF. The chain uses TRBV2 and TRBJ2-1, with a possible D match to TRBD2 (6 bases). CDR1 is SNHLY, CDR2 FYNNEI, per germline. V lost 4 bases and J 13 bases, leaving 20 bases between the germline ends. There are 14 residues in the CDR3.

This clonotype has a handful of counts. This sequence joins TRBV12-3 or TRBV12-4 and TRBJ2-1; D is undetermined. This CDR3 region has 12 residues. Trimming stripped 4 bases from V and 6 bases from J, with 7 bases between. The CDR3 sequence is CASSYRSNEQFF. DNA of the CDR3: TGTGCCAGCAGTTACAGAAGCAATGAGCAGTTCTTC.

This clonotype was recorded only once. The CDR3 spells CASSYMQLNSPLHF. In nucleotides, the CDR3 is TGTGCCAGCAGTTATATGCAGCTTAATTCACCCCTCCACTTT. V usage is TRBV6-5 and J usage is TRBJ1-6, with D unresolved. V was cut by 3 bases and J by 6 bases, with 9 bases left in between. CDR3 length: 14 residues. CDR1 MNHEY and CDR2 SVGAGI come from the germline V gene.

There are many counts of this clonotype. One end of the junction is discordant with germline, which a read error may explain. V gene TRBV5-1 combines with J gene TRBJ1-5, with unresolved D. There are 13 residues in the CDR3. Germline V gene lookup returns CDR1 SGHRS and CDR2 YFSETQ. CDR3 sequence (DNA): TGTGCCAGCAGCTTAGGTAGCAATCAGCCCCAGCATTTT. Amino acids: CASSLGSNQPQHF. Full variable domain (outside the CDR3, taken from reference TRBV5-1 and TRBJ1-5): KAGVTQTPRYLIKTRGQQVTLSCSPISGHRSVSWYQQTPGQGLQFLFEYFSETQRNKGNFPGRFSGRQFSNSRSEMNVSTLELGDSALYLCASSLGSNQPQHFGDGTRLSIL.

In its sample, this clonotype was seen a few times. The rearrangement uses TRBV5-1 and TRBJ1-1; TRBD1 is a possible D gene (5 bases). Trimming left V 4 bases short and J 4 bases short, with 11 bases between. The length of the CDR3 is 13 residues. The germline V gene has CDR1 SGHRS and CDR2 YFSETQ. The CDR3 loop reads CASSTSGFTEAFF. The CDR3 DNA is TGCGCCAGCAGCACATCAGGGTTCACTGAAGCTTTCTTT.

This clonotype has ten or more counts. This chain links TRBV7-9 with TRBJ2-3; possibly TRBD1 for D (6 bases). The germline CDR1 and CDR2 sequences are SEHNR and FQNEAQ (reference sequence). This CDR3 spans 15 amino acids. The V and J ends lost 2 bases and 0 bases respectively, with 9 bases between them. The CDR3 here is CASSLRDISTDTQYF. As DNA, the CDR3 is TGTGCCAGCAGCTTAAGGGACATTAGCACAGATACGCAGTATTTT.

This clonotype has a handful of counts. The rearrangement links TRBV5-1 to TRBJ2-7; 10 bases map to TRBD1. There are 16 residues in the CDR3. Germline V CDR1 and CDR2: SGHRS, YFSETQ. J gave up 7 bases and V 1 base, and 11 bases lay outside the gene matches. CDR3 in amino acids: CASSLTPGQGTGEQYF. In DNA, the CDR3 is TGCGCCAGCAGCTTGACTCCGGGACAGGGGACTGGAGAGCAGTACTTC.

The genes are TRBV7-2 and TRBJ1-1; weak D call: TRBD1 (5 bases). Germline V CDR1 and CDR2: SGHTA, FQGNSA. CDR3 size: 13 residues. The germline V and J ends were trimmed by 11 bases and 4 bases, with 17 bases remaining between them. The CDR3 sequence: CAWNKYGGTEAFF. The CDR3 DNA reads as TGTGCCTGGAACAAATATGGGGGCACTGAAGCTTTCTTT.

This clonotype was counted ten times or more. J is TRBJ1-1 and V is TRBV19; tentatively, D is TRBD1 (5 bases). This CDR3 spans 11 amino acids. In germline, CDR1 is LNHDA, CDR2 SQIVND (reference sequence). Trimming removed 10 bases at V and 1 base at J, with 7 bases between. For the CDR3, the DNA is TGTGCCACTGACAGGAACACTGAAGCTTTCTTT. It codes for CATDRNTEAFF.

The rearrangement joins TRBV9 to TRBJ1-2, with unresolved D. Germline V gives CDR1 SGDLS, CDR2 YYNGEE. The CDR3 contains 13 residues. The germline V and J ends were trimmed by 5 bases and 3 bases, with 11 bases remaining between them. The CDR3 sequence: CASSGEGHYGYTF. Written as DNA, the CDR3 is TGTGCCAGCAGTGGCGAGGGTCACTATGGCTACACCTTC.

To note about this clonotype: One end of the junction is discordant with germline, which a read error may explain. The V and J genes are TRBV24-1 and TRBJ1-1; tentatively, D is TRBD1 (5 bases). The length of the CDR3 is 16 residues. The germline V gene encodes CDR1 KGHDR and CDR2 SFDVKD. DNA of the CDR3: TGTGCCAGCAGTTACTCAGTTTGGGGGTCGAACACTGAAGCTTTCTTT. Translated, it gives CASSYSVWGSNTEAFF.

This clonotype has a handful of counts. This rearrangement joins TRBV7-8 to TRBJ1-3, with a weak D call TRBD1 (6 bases). Per the germline V gene, CDR1 is SGHVS and CDR2 is FQNEAQ. The CDR3 contains 16 residues. With 1 base removed from V and 0 bases from J, the gap between germline ends came to 10 bases. The CDR3 reads CASSLVQGRSGNTIYF. Written as DNA, the CDR3 is TGTGCCAGCAGCTTAGTCCAGGGGCGCTCTGGAAACACCATATATTTT.

The V call is TRBV28, the J call TRBJ1-2; 7 bases align to TRBD1. Looked up from germline, CDR1 is MDHEN and CDR2 is SYDVKM. This CDR3 is 12 amino acids long. Trimming removed 8 bases from V and 5 bases from J; junction bases left unmatched: 5. In DNA form, the CDR3 reads TGTGCCAGCCGGGACAGCACTTATGGCTACACCTTC. Amino acids: CASRDSTYGYTF.

Only a few counts were recorded for this clonotype. One end of the junction fails to match germline, which may point to a read error. The genes are TRBV7-8 and TRBJ2-2; TRBD2 might be the D (5 bases). This CDR3 has 17 amino acids. Germline CDR1 reads SGHVS; CDR2 reads FQNEAQ. The CDR3 bases are TGTGCCAGCAGCCTAGCTGGAGGTATACCGAACACCGGGGAGCTGTTTTTT. Its translation: CASSLAGGIPNTGELFF.

The chain's CDR3 is CASSVVQGEPYEQYV. The DNA of the CDR3 is TGTGCCAGCAGCGTAGTCCAGGGAGAGCCCTACGAGCAGTACGTC. The V and J genes are TRBV9 and TRBJ2-7; D possibly matches TRBD1 or TRBD2 (5 bases each). CDR1 is SGDLS and CDR2 is YYNGEE in the germline V gene. The V gene lost 0 bases and the J gene lost 2 bases, with 12 bases spanning the gap. This CDR3 spans 15 amino acids.

This clonotype has at least ten counts. The chain links TRBV25-1 to TRBJ2-3, with D possibly being TRBD2 (5 bases). There are 15 residues in the CDR3. The ends were cut back, 5 bases at V and 6 bases at J, with 18 bases in the middle. Germline-derived CDR1 and CDR2 are MGHDK and SYGVNS. The CDR3 nucleotides are TGTGCCAGCAGTACTGTCAGCACACGAGGGGATACGCAGTATTTT. This codes for CASSTVSTRGDTQYF.

This clonotype was counted at least ten times. The genes are TRBV10-3 and TRBJ2-7, with D unresolved. V lost 0 bases to trimming and J lost 0 bases, with 18 bases between them. This CDR3 has 18 amino acids. Germline lookup yields CDR1 ENHRY and CDR2 SYGVKD. The CDR3 DNA sequence: TGTGCCATCAGTGAGTCGTCTCTAGGTGCGCCGAGCTCCTACGAGCAGTACTTC. It translates to CAISESSLGAPSSYEQYF.